Shown below are 26 T cell receptor beta chains from a single sample sequenced in a study of shared clonotypes between healthy human individuals. Only in-frame clones appear in the TCRdb table, and some are missing; sequencing was by immunoSEQ multiplex PCR. Of about 600,000 clones in the sample, 95% to 98% were seen once. Input material: naive CD4+ T cells sorted from blood. Noted subset: CD45RA+ positively selected. Receptors originate from a woman aged 25 to 39 in good health.

The J gene is TRBJ2-7, the V gene TRBV5-1; D tentatively reads TRBD1 or TRBD2 (6 bases each). Looked up from germline, CDR1 is SGHRS and CDR2 is YFSETQ. V gave up 4 bases and J gave up 2 bases, with 16 bases separating them. The CDR3 covers 15 residues. The CDR3 nucleotides are TGCGCCAGCAGCCCGCGGACGGGGGCCCCCTACGAGCAGTACTTC. It yields the protein CASSPRTGAPYEQYF.

The rearrangement joins TRBV5-1 to TRBJ1-1; possible D gene TRBD1, 6 bases. Trimming shortened V by 4 bases and J by 1 base, and 14 bases separated the two germline ends. Per the germline V gene, CDR1 is SGHRS and CDR2 is YFSETQ. The CDR3 runs to 15 residues. CDR3: CASSPGKTGNTEAFF. CDR3 nucleotide sequence: TGCGCCAGCAGCCCGGGGAAGACAGGGAACACTGAAGCTTTCTTT.

This clone was counted once. The gene calls are TRBV28 and TRBJ1-1; D is undetermined. The V gene's germline CDR1 is MDHEN and CDR2 SYDVKM. The CDR3 is made up of 13 amino acids. V gave up 1 base and J gave up 8 bases, with 11 bases separating them. The CDR3: CASSLSGRPEAFF. The CDR3 DNA is TGTGCCAGCAGTTTATCGGGGAGGCCCGAAGCTTTCTTT.

CDR3 protein: CASSSGLAESQETQYF. The DNA for the CDR3 is TGTGCCAGCAGCTCAGGACTAGCGGAAAGTCAAGAGACCCAGTACTTC. V gene TRBV7-7 combines with J gene TRBJ2-5; 10 bases are a match to TRBD2. J lost 2 bases, V lost 4 bases, and 7 bases had no gene match. From germline, CDR1 is SSHAT and CDR2 FNYEAQ (reference sequence). The CDR3 runs to 16 residues.

The chain has TRBV15 and TRBJ2-2; D is uncertain. The V end lost 0 bases, the J end lost 1 base, and 9 bases lay between the germline ends. Per the germline V gene, CDR1 is LNHNV and CDR2 is YYDKDF (reference sequence). The CDR3 covers 16 residues. In DNA, the CDR3 is TGTGCCACCAGCAGAGAGGAATTCCTGAACACCGGGGAGCTGTTTTTT. Protein: CATSREEFLNTGELFF.

The V gene is TRBV11-2, the J gene TRBJ1-6, with a tentative D call TRBD1 (5 bases). The germline V gene encodes CDR1 SGHAT and CDR2 FQNNGV. Trimming removed 4 bases at V and 10 bases at J, with 17 bases between. The CDR3 has 15 amino acids. The CDR3 is CASSSKPHKGSPLHF. The CDR3 bases are TGTGCCAGCAGCTCAAAACCTCACAAGGGGTCACCCCTCCACTTT.

This rearrangement joins TRBV7-9 to TRBJ2-7; tentatively, D is TRBD1 or TRBD2 (5 bases each). Looked up from germline, CDR1 is SEHNR and CDR2 is FQNEAQ (reference sequence). The CDR3 consists of 14 residues. V lost 2 bases and J 1 base, leaving 9 bases between the germline ends. The CDR3 reads CASSLWDGSYEQYF. CDR3 bases: TGTGCCAGCAGCTTATGGGACGGGTCCTACGAGCAGTACTTC.

This chain links TRBV29-1 with TRBJ1-1; D uncertain. The germline V and J ends were trimmed by 7 bases and 0 bases, with 12 bases remaining between them. The CDR3 runs 13 residues. Germline lookup yields CDR1 SQVTM and CDR2 ANQGSEA. The DNA of the CDR3 is TGCAGCGCCGTCCGAGGGTTGAACACTGAAGCTTTCTTT. Encoded protein: CSAVRGLNTEAFF.

The genes are TRBV9 and TRBJ2-5; weak D call: TRBD2 (6 bases). Looked up from germline, CDR1 is SGDLS and CDR2 is YYNGEE. This CDR3 is 13 amino acids long. Trimming took off 4 bases at V and 5 bases at J, with 12 bases between the two ends. CDR3 coding DNA: TGTGCCAGCAGCCCCACGGGGGTGGAGACCCAGTACTTC. Its protein product is CASSPTGVETQYF.

V usage is TRBV7-9 and J usage is TRBJ2-7; D is unresolved. Germline CDR1 is SEHNR and CDR2 is FQNEAQ (reference sequence). Trimming removed 1 base at V and 3 bases at J, with 10 bases between. This CDR3 is 14 amino acids long. The CDR3 loop is CASSLGTNLYEQYF. The DNA for the CDR3 is TGTGCCAGCAGCTTAGGTACGAACCTCTACGAGCAGTACTTC.

The rearrangement uses TRBV7-9 and TRBJ1-1, with 8 bases aligning to TRBD1. After removal of 0 bases from V and 2 bases from J, the junction contained 5 bases not matched to a gene. The CDR3 runs 16 residues. Germline CDR1 is SEHNR and CDR2 is FQNEAQ (reference sequence). The CDR3 coding sequence is TGTGCCAGCAGCTTAGCCAGGACAGGGCAAAACACTGAAGCTTTCTTT. As protein: CASSLARTGQNTEAFF.

The rearrangement links TRBV5-1 to TRBJ2-7; TRBD2 matches 11 bases. The ends lost 3 bases at V and 0 bases at J; junction bases unmatched: 8. The germline V gene encodes CDR1 SGHRS and CDR2 YFSETQ. CDR3 size: 17 residues. CDR3 nucleotide sequence: TGCGCCAGCAGCTCGCGACTAGCGGGACTTAGCTCCTACGAGCAGTACTTC. It translates to CASSSRLAGLSSYEQYF.

The CDR3 nucleotides read TGTGCCAGCAGCTTGGACTGGCGCAATGAGCAGTTCTTC. Encoded protein: CASSLDWRNEQFF. The chain is built from TRBV7-9 and TRBJ2-1, with D tentatively TRBD2 (5 bases). The germline V and J ends were trimmed by 3 bases and 6 bases, with 9 bases remaining between them. Germline V gene lookup returns CDR1 SEHNR and CDR2 FQNEAQ (reference sequence). There are 13 residues in the CDR3.

The chain's CDR3 is CASAGASGRDNEQFF. CDR3 DNA: TGTGCCAGCGCAGGGGCTAGCGGGAGGGACAATGAGCAGTTCTTC. This chain connects TRBV27 to TRBJ2-1; 12 nucleotides align to TRBD2. From germline, CDR1 is MNHEY and CDR2 SMNVEV (reference sequence). This CDR3 has 15 residues. The trim removed 8 bases at V and 5 bases at J, leaving 7 bases unmatched.

V is TRBV6-9 and J is TRBJ1-1, with D perhaps matching TRBD1 (6 bases). The CDR3 runs 15 residues. In germline, CDR1 is MNHGY, CDR2 SVAAGI. V dropped 6 bases and J dropped 0 bases, with 14 bases sitting between them. This CDR3 reads CASSFMDSLNTEAFF. The CDR3 nucleotides read TGTGCCAGCAGCTTTATGGACAGCTTGAACACTGAAGCTTTCTTT.

This clone was seen just once. V gene TRBV28 combines with J gene TRBJ2-1; TRBD2 agrees at 13 bases. This CDR3 is built from 17 residues. Per germline, CDR1 MDHEN and CDR2 SYDVKM. Trimming cost V 0 bases and J 6 bases; bases outside gene matches: 5. CDR3 region: CASSLWTSGRLGNEQFF. The CDR3 coding sequence is TGTGCCAGCAGTTTATGGACTAGCGGGAGGTTGGGCAATGAGCAGTTCTTC.

The CDR3 sequence: CASSLSVRPHERSNNYGYTF. The CDR3 nucleotides read TGTGCCAGCAGTTTATCGGTACGTCCACACGAAAGATCCAATAACTATGGCTACACCTTC. This chain connects TRBV27 to TRBJ1-2; D call uncertain. CDR1 MNHEY and CDR2 SMNVEV come from the germline V gene (reference sequence). The CDR3 totals 20 residues. V lost 0 bases, J lost 1 base, and 24 bases lay in between.

The chain couples TRBV27 to TRBJ1-4, with a possible D match to TRBD1 (5 bases). V lost 0 bases and J lost 8, with 13 bases in between. The CDR3 contains 15 residues. Per germline, CDR1 MNHEY and CDR2 SMNVEV (reference sequence). The CDR3 loop reads CASSLSGGTGEKLFF. DNA of the CDR3: TGTGCCAGCAGTTTATCGGGAGGGACGGGCGAAAAACTGTTTTTT.

The V call is TRBV7-8, the J call TRBJ2-7, with a possible D match to TRBD2 (6 bases). This CDR3 comprises 15 residues. CDR1 is SGHVS, CDR2 FQNEAQ, per germline. V gave up 5 bases and J gave up 6 bases, with 20 bases separating them. In nucleotides, the CDR3 is TGTGCCAGCAGCCTCCGGGGGTACTTGATCGGCGAGCAGTACTTC. Its protein is CASSLRGYLIGEQYF.

The chain joins TRBV19 to TRBJ1-1; unclear D gene. The CDR3 sequence is 18 residues long. V was shortened by 0 bases and J by 0 bases, with 17 bases between the two germline ends. Germline V gene sequence: CDR1 LNHDA, CDR2 SQIVND (reference sequence). The DNA of the CDR3 is TGTGCCAGTAGTATAGATTCCGGAGGCGCCAACATGAACACTGAAGCTTTCTTT. It codes for CASSIDSGGANMNTEAFF. Full variable domain (missing parts from reference TRBV19 and TRBJ1-1): DGGITQSPKYLFRKEGQNVTLSCEQNLNHDAMYWYRQDPGQGLRLIYYSQIVNDFQKGDIAEGYSVSREKKESFPLTVTSAQKNPTAFYLCASSIDSGGANMNTEAFFGQGTRLTVV.

This sequence joins TRBV11-2 and TRBJ2-3, with D maybe TRBD2 (6 bases). Looked up from germline, CDR1 is SGHAT and CDR2 is FQNNGV. The CDR3 runs to 14 residues. Trimming pared 4 bases from V and 4 bases from J, leaving 12 bases between. The CDR3 DNA reads TGTGCCAGCAGCTCGGCGGGGTCTCCAGATACGCAGTATTTT. It yields the protein CASSSAGSPDTQYF.

The chain links TRBV6-5 to TRBJ2-7; 7 nucleotides agree with TRBD2. The CDR3 is 15 amino acids. Trimming at V came to 1 base and at J to 7 bases, leaving 10 bases not matched to a gene. Germline lookup yields CDR1 MNHEY and CDR2 SVGAGI. The CDR3 loop reads CASSYFGGGPSEQYF. The CDR3 DNA follows: TGTGCCAGCAGTTACTTTGGGGGAGGGCCTAGTGAGCAGTACTTC.

The gene calls are TRBV18 and TRBJ1-1; a possible D gene is TRBD1 (5 bases). The CDR3 runs to 15 residues. Trimming removed 2 bases at V and 1 base at J, with 11 bases between. CDR1 and CDR2 (germline): KGHSH, LQKENI. The CDR3 DNA is TGTGCCAGCTCACCAGGGGTCGGACAGAACACTGAAGCTTTCTTT. This encodes CASSPGVGQNTEAFF.

This chain links TRBV28 with TRBJ2-5; 9 bases line up with TRBD1. The ends lost 1 base at V and 2 bases at J; junction bases unmatched: 5. CDR3 size: 16 residues. The germline V gene has CDR1 MDHEN and CDR2 SYDVKM. Written as DNA, the CDR3 is TGTGCCAGCAGTTTATTAGGGACAGGGAGACAAGAGACCCAGTACTTC. Its translation is CASSLLGTGRQETQYF.

This chain joins TRBV5-6 and TRBJ2-7; TRBD1 is a possible D gene (6 bases). Trimming left V 0 bases short and J 2 bases short, with 15 bases between. CDR3 length: 16 residues. The V gene's germline CDR1 is SGHDT and CDR2 YYEEEE. The CDR3 DNA sequence: TGTGCCAGCAGCTTGGGGGGCGCAGGGGCTCCCTACGAGCAGTACTTC. Its protein is CASSLGGAGAPYEQYF.

The gene calls are TRBV5-1 and TRBJ1-1, with TRBD1 identical over 8 bases. CDR1 SGHRS and CDR2 YFSETQ come from the germline V gene. CDR3 length: 14 residues. V lost 0 bases and J lost 4; bases outside the gene matches: 2. CDR3 in DNA: TGCGCCAGCAGCTTGGGCAGGGGGCCCACTGAAGCTTTCTTT. It codes for CASSLGRGPTEAFF.